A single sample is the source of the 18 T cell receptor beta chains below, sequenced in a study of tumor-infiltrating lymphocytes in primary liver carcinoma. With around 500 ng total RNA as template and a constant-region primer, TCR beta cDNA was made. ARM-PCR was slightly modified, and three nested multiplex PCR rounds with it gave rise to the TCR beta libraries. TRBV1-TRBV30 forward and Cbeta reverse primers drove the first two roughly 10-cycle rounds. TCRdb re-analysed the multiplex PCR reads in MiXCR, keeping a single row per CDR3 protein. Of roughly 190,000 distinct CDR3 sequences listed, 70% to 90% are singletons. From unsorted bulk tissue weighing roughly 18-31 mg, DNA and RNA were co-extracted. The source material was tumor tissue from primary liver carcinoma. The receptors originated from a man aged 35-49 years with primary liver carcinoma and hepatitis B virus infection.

The CDR3 loop is CASSSPALAGVGTQYF. The CDR3 nucleotides read TGTGCCAGCAGCTCCCCGGCACTAGCGGGAGTGGGTACTCAGTATTTT. The V and J genes are TRBV11-2 and TRBJ2-3; TRBD2 matches at 11 bases. V lost 4 bases, J lost 12 bases, and 15 bases stayed unmatched. In germline, CDR1 is SGHAT, CDR2 FQNNGV. The CDR3 is 16 amino acids.

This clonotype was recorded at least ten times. The CDR3 DNA sequence: TGCGCCAGCAGCTTGGGGGGCGGGAGCCACGAGCAGTACTTC. Residues: CASSLGGGSHEQYF. The chain uses TRBV5-1 and TRBJ2-7, with TRBD2 matching over 7 bases. CDR3 size: 14 residues. The V segment lost 0 bases and the J segment 5 bases; nucleotides outside the gene matches: 5. CDR1 is SGHRS and CDR2 is YFSETQ in the germline V gene.

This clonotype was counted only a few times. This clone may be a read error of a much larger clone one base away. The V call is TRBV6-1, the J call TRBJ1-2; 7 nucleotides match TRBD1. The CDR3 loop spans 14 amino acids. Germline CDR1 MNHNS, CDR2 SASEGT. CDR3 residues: CVSSALRGGDGYTF. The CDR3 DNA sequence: TGTGTCAGCAGTGCCCTTAGAGGGGGCGATGGCTACACCTTC.

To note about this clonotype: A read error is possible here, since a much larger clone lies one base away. CDR3 sequence reads: CACRGQGGNQPQHF. The DNA for the CDR3 is TGTGCCTGCCGAGGACAGGGGGGCAATCAGCCCCAGCATTTT. The V gene is TRBV30, the J gene TRBJ1-5, with TRBD1 matching 10 bases. The CDR3 is 14 residues long. V was pared by 6 bases and J by 2 bases, with 4 bases of the junction left unmatched. Germline CDR1 and CDR2: GTSNPN and SVGIG (reference sequence). Filled out from reference TRBV30 and TRBJ1-5, the complete variable domain reads SQTIHQWPATLVQPVGSPLSLECTVEGTSNPNLYWYRQAAGRGLQLLFYSVGIGQISSEVPQNLSASRPQDRQFILSSKKLLLSDSGFYLCACRGQGGNQPQHFGDGTRLSIL.

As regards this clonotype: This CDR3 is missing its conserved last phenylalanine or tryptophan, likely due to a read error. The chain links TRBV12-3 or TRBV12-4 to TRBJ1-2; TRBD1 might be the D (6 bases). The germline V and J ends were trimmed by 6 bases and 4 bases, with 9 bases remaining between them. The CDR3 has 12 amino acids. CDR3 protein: CASSVGGYGYTL. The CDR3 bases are TGTGCCAGCAGCGTAGGGGGCTATGGCTACACCCTT.

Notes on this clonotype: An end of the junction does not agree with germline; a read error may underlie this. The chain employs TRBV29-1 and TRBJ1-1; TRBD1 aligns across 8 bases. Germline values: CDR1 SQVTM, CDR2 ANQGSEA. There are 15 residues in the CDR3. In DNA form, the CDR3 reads TGCAGCGGGGGACAGGAATGCTTTCAGAACACTGATGCTTTCTTT. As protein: CSGGQECFQNTDAFF.

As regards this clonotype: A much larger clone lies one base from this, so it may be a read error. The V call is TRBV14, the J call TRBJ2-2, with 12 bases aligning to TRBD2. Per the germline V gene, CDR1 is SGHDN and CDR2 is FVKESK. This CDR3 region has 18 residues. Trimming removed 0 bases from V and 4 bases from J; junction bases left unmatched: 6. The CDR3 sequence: CASSQEVGLAGITGELFF. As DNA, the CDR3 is TGTGCCAGCAGCCAAGAAGTAGGACTAGCGGGAATCACCGGGGAGCTGTTTTTT.

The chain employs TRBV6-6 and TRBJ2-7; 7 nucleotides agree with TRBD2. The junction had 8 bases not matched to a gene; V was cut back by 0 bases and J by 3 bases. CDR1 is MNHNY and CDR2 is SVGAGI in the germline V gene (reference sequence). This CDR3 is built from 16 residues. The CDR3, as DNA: TGTGCCAGCAGTTACTCGGATACAAGCGGGGACTACGAGCAGTACTTC. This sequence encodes CASSYSDTSGDYEQYF.

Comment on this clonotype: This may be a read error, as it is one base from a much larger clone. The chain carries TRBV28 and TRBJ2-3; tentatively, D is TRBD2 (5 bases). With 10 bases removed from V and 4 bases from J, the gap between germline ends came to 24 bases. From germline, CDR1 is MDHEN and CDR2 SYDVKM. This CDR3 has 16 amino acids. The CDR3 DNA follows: TGTGCCACCAAAATACGGGCTAGCTCTTGGGCAGATACGCAGTATTTT. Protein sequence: CATKIRASSWADTQYF.

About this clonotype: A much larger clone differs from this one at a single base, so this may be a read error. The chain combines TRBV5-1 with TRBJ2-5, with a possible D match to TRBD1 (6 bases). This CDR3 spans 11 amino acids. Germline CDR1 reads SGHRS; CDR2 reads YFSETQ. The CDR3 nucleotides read TGCACCAGCAGCTCACCAGGGGACCAGTACTTC. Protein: CTSSSPGDQYF.

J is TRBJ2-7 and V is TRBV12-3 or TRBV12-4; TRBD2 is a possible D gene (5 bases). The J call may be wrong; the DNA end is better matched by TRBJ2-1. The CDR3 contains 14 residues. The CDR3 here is CASSIPGFPYEQFF. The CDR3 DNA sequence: TGTGCCAGCAGCATCCCGGGATTCCCATACGAGCAGTTCTTC.

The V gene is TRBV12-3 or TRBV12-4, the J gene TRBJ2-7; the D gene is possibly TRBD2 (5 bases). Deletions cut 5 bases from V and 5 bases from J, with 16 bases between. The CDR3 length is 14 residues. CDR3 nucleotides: TGTGCCAGCAGTCCTGTGGGAGTAAGGAACGAGCAGTACTTC. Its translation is CASSPVGVRNEQYF.

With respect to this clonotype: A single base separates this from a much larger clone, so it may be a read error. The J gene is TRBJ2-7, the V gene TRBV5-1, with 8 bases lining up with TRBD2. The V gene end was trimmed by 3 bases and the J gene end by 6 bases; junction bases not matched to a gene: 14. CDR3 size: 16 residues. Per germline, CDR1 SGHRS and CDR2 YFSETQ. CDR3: CASSSTFGGGSREQYF. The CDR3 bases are TGCGCCAGCAGCTCGACCTTTGGCGGGGGGTCGCGCGAGCAGTACTTC. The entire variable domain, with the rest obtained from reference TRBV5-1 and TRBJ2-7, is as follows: KAGVTQTPRYLIKTRGQQVTLSCSPISGHRSVSWYQQTPGQGLQFLFEYFSETQRNKGNFPGRFSGRQFSNSRSEMNVSTLELGDSALYLCASSSTFGGGSREQYFGPGTRLTVT.

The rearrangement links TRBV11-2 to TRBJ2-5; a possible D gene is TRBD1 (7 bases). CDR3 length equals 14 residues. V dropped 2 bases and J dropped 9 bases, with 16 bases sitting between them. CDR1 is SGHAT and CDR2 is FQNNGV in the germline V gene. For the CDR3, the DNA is TGTGCCAGCAGCTTAACAGGGGCGGGAAAGTCCCAGTACTTC. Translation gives CASSLTGAGKSQYF.

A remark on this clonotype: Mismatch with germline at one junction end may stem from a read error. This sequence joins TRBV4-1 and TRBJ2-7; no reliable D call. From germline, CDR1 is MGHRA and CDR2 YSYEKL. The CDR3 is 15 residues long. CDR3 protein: CTSIPREELFYEQYF. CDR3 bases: TGCACCAGCATCCCCCGAGAGGAACTCTTCTACGAGCAGTACTTC.

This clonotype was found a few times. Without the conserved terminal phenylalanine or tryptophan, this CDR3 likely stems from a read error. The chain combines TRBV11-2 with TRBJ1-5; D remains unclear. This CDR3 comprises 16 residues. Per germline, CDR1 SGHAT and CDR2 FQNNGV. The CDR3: CASSLGDTGWAQPQHY. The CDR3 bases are TGTGCCAGTAGCTTAGGAGACACGGGTTGGGCTCAGCCCCAGCATTAT.

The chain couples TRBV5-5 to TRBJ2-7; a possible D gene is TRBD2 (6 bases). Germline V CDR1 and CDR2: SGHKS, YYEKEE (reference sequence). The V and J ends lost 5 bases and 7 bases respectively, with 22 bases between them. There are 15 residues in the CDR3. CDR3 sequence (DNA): TGTGCCAGCAGGTTAGGCGGGACCACTAGCTATGAGCAGTACTTC. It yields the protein CASRLGGTTSYEQYF.

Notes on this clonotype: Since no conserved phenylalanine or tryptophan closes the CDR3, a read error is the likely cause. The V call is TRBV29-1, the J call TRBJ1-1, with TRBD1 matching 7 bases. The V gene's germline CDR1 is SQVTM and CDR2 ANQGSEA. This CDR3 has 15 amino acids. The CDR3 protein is CSTVVVGGLNTDAFS. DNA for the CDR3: TGCAGCACCGTTGTTGTAGGGGGCTTGAACACTGATGCTTTCTCT.